This record concerns one T cell receptor beta chain sequence. Its antigen remains unknown. In germline, CDR1 is SGHAT, CDR2 FQDESV (reference sequence). The ends were cut back, 2 bases at V and 1 base at J, with 8 bases in the middle. This CDR3 is 14 amino acids long. The data are from a study of T cell repertoires in cytomegalovirus infection. Study context: Recently identified HLA-C-restricted CMV epitopes were among the peptides used.

In TCRdb, the reads were re-called with MiXCR into one record per CDR3 protein. The table shows some 700,000 distinct CDR3 sequences, with about 33% occurring only once. The chain combines TRBV11-1 with TRBJ2-5; D may be TRBD1 (6 bases). The specimen was cultured PBMCs, collected from culture after CMV antigen stimulation. This TCR came from a human donor in good health (CMV status not recorded). Some clones in this sample may be carry-over from other donors' samples. CDR3 in amino acids: CASSLMGAQETQYF. In DNA, the CDR3 is TGTGCCAGCAGCTTAATGGGGGCCCAAGAGACCCAGTACTTC. The variable domain in full, completed from reference TRBV11-1 and TRBJ2-5, reads EAEVAQSPRYKITEKSQAVAFWCDPISGHATLYWYRQILGQGPELLVQFQDESVVDDSQLPKDRFSAERLKGVDSTLKIQPAELGDSAMYLCASSLMGAQETQYFGPGTRLLVL.